This T cell receptor (beta chain) was captured in a study of T-cell memory formation after mild COVID-19 (dated by TCRdb to the early 2020s). The study in broad terms: Most TCR sequence clusters were specific to one of the two donors. In a couple of donors, T-cell clones that expanded and contracted after mild COVID-19 were tracked by sequencing TCRalpha and TCRbeta repertoires over time. Two young, previously healthy adult volunteers, one female and one male, were included in the cohort. Study-wide findings and limitations: The study included only a couple of mild cases, and larger cohorts that include severe cases with pre-infection samples were judged to be necessary. SARS-CoV-2 specificity of the second-wave clones peaking on day 37 was not confirmed. Clones that contracted from day 15 to 85 showed balanced CD4/CD8 phenotypes, whereas a second wave of clones that expanded from day 15 to 37 leaned towards CD4+. Some responding clones were detected in pre-infection memory, suggesting pre-existing cross-reactive memory T cells joined the SARS-CoV-2 response. Contracting CD4+ clones appeared mostly in the CM and EM memory subsets, whereas CD8+ clones were enriched in EMRA.

The reads were generated on an Illumina NovaSeq 6000. TCRalpha and TCRbeta cDNA libraries were constructed by 5'RACE with constant-segment primers, with sample barcodes and unique molecular identifiers being introduced. RNA was extracted from every sample with Trizol reagent. Libraries were amplified in two PCR steps, with a second sample barcode and Illumina TruSeq adapters added in the second step. The libraries were sequenced on an Illumina NovaSeq using 2 x 150 bp paired-end reads. Concerning the study's data processing: Reads were demultiplexed and collapsed into UMI-guided consensus sequences with migec v1.2.7. Using mixcr v2.1.11, UMI consensuses were aligned to TRA and TRB V and J templates and then assembled into clonotypes. A clonotype was counted as expanded or contracted only when both edgeR and NoisET called the clonotype significant, with the noise models trained on biological replicates. For edgeR calls, a false discovery rate-adjusted p below 0.01 and a log2 fold-change threshold of 1 were applied. As an exploratory analysis of dynamics, max-normalized trajectories of the 1000 most abundant clonotypes were examined with PCA combined with hierarchical clustering. Separately sequenced CD4+ and CD8+ repertoires were used to assign the CD4 or CD8 phenotype of responding clones. TCRdb applied fastp at Q25 and MiXCR to the public reads, then kept only in-frame beta chains. Entries that share a CDR3 protein sequence are merged under the most common genes and DNA. TCRdb's processing, not the authors' own work, is the source of the V and J calls. This sample is represented by 95,000 to 120,000 distinct CDR3 sequences; roughly a sixth of them were singletons. About 6% of the sample lies in the top ten.

Ficoll-Paque density gradient centrifugation was the method used to isolate PBMCs. Details on this clonotype: Its antigen specificity is not known. The input lacks base qualities; no much larger clone sits a single base away.

The sample comprised PBMCs or a T cell subset sorted from them (not recorded which). The TCR originated in a man younger than 35 who had mild COVID-19 (a few samples of this study predate the infection). The sample titles of this study are shuffled in the database, so cell type and time point are left out; the donor was told from shared clones.

The nucleotide sequence is given as TGTGCCACCAGCAGAGCATGGGACGTGAGTAGAGATACGCAGTATTTT. This encodes CATSRAWDVSRDTQYF. The sequence is built from TRBV15 and TRBJ2-3; the D gene assignment is perhaps TRBD1 or TRBD2, with each matching 5 bases. V loses 1 base, J loses 5 bases, and the germline ends lie 16 bases apart. Reading the germline V gene (reference sequence) gives CDR1 LNHNV and CDR2 YYDKDF. Including the terminal cysteine and phenylalanine, the CDR3 comprises 16 residues. Only CDR3 DNA remains: 48 bases, in frame from the first base.